A selection of T cell receptor beta chains follows, all from one sample in a study of T cells after yellow fever vaccination. TCRdb redid the calling of the 5' RACE reads with MiXCR, one entry per CDR3 protein. The table includes over 250,000 distinct CDR3 sequences, over 4.5% detected once. The material was CD4+ T cells sorted from PBMCs, obtained on the day of the yellow fever booster vaccination. Receptor source: a man in his late teens or twenties who received the YFV17D yellow fever vaccine. Both conserved end residues are trimmed from each CDR3.

cdr3_length v_call cdr3_aa
8 TRBV10-3 ATGQDKAF
13 TRBV7-2 ASSNRGIGTDTQY
14 TRBV7-8 ASSAAGFDSNQPQH
11 TRBV12-3/TRBV12-4 ASSLDPGNGYT
14 TRBV5-4 ASSHTGGADNSPLH
14 TRBV19 ASCPGALWRGPEAF
10 TRBV7-3 ASSLAGGIQY
13 TRBV7-2 ASSRTRDSNAGYT
15 TRBV29-1 SVEGDRGGRWNTEAF
10 TRBV6-2/TRBV6-3 ASSSQRYEQY
13 TRBV7-2 ASSFGGTTQETQY
12 TRBV11-2 ASSFPGEWETQY
12 TRBV7-2 ASSLFSGQGFRF
15 TRBV4-1 ASSQESWGRGPETQY
13 TRBV7-9 ASSFPGGSGGTQY
11 TRBV7-3 ASSPEGPDTQY
13 TRBV7-2 ASSLVTSEWPTLF
13 TRBV4-3 ASSQEMNPIYGYT
11 TRBV29-1 SAADRLRGEAF
11 TRBV6-5 ASSLQTYTEAF
12 TRBV5-1 ASSPNPGTDTQY
12 TRBV27 ASSVTGWDSPLH
12 TRBV7-2 ASSPAHATYEQY
12 TRBV18 ASSPPADQETQY
12 TRBV5-4 ASSLAFSQNIQY
16 TRBV9 ASSVSGGITSSTDTQY
13 TRBV12-3/TRBV12-4 ASSSLTDSHYGYT
11 TRBV20-1 SARDGHSYGYT
12 TRBV27 ASSFGQGNQPQH
10 TRBV5-1 ASSLLGYEQF
9 TRBV11-1 ASNPGTEAF
15 TRBV27 ASSLSNRVWDNQPQH
13 TRBV7-9 ASSFWGLVGETQY
16 TRBV5-1 ASSLHTTGTGFDYEQY
11 TRBV4-3 ASSQEIGGTQY
14 TRBV5-1 ASSLDGQLATGELF
14 TRBV27 ASRTTAEGQIKTQY
14 TRBV7-9 ASSPPGTSDADEQF
14 TRBV5-5 ASSHQWTGGPDTQY
16 TRBV14 ASSQGTGQGVAKNIQY
13 TRBV12-3/TRBV12-4 ASSFWGGTNEKLF
9 TRBV28 AGASNYGYT
12 TRBV5-1 ASSLGNGGDTIY
11 TRBV30 AWSLSVNQPQH
13 TRBV7-2 ASSLGGLTLGGYT